This T cell receptor (beta chain) derives from a study of molecular identifiers for immune sequencing clone quantification (dated by TCRdb to 2017 to 2018). Notes on the research overall: For a replicate experiment, RNA from approximately 20,000 or 100,000 naive CD8 T cells was divided into five aliquots, and four of the five aliquots were sequenced. The study was a methods study using CD8 T cells to benchmark molecular-identifier clustering-based TCR repertoire sequencing (MIDCIRS) and TCR RNA copy counting. What the work shows at the level of the full study, not this receptor alone: In CMV-specific effector cells, over 99% of molecules were held by clones above 20 RNA copies, whereas under 1% of molecules were held by such clones in naive cells. Identical TCR molecules sharing a barcode could cause highly expanded clone sizes to be underestimated. Naive libraries contained spiked-in Jurkat TCR RNA (around eleven copies' worth), which is not part of the donor repertoire. Spiked-in Jurkat TCR RNA equal to a single cell's worth was reported to be detectable even within one million naive CD8 T cells. Modeling estimated 2.5 to 3 recovered TCR RNA copies per cell, compared with about 9.3 by digital PCR, which implies about 32% capture efficiency. When barcode sub-clustering was left out, chimeric consensus sequences inflated TCR diversity, with chimeras reaching as high as 47%.

The receptor library was made with PCR. These reads were obtained on a NextSeq 500. Bulk TCR libraries were prepared as previously described, using TCR primers listed in Table S5. Total RNA was purified with the Qiagen AllPrep DNA/RNA kit. Before analysis, reads from multiple sequencing runs of the same library were pooled. Per the original workflow: Only reads with exact TCR constant sequence were kept, trimmed to 150 nt, and grouped by their 12-nt molecular barcodes. Within each barcode group, reads were sub-clustered at a 15% Levenshtein threshold, and quality-weighted consensus sequences were built per RNA molecule. Non-functional sequences were removed, as were lower-count sequences one edit away from another. Barcode sub-clusters with fewer than 20% of the maximum read count were removed, based on fitting two negative binomial distributions. The public reads were reprocessed in TCRdb via fastp at Q25 and MiXCR, keeping in-frame beta chains. Each entry is one CDR3 protein sequence, shown with its most common DNA and genes. It is TCRdb's table, rather than the study itself, that gives the V and J calls and clone size. The sample profile shows more than 550,000 distinct CDR3 sequences; over 25% of them were found once. About 0.8% of the sample is held by the ten biggest clonotypes.

As encoded in the germline V gene, CDR1 is SGHTA while CDR2 is FQGTGA. Trimming accounts for 2 bases at V and 7 bases at J, while the number of junction bases matched to no gene is 10. There are 17 amino acids in the CDR3, from cysteine to phenylalanine inclusive. Of all the DNA, just the CDR3 is kept, 51 bases in frame from base 1. This clonotype has more than one count but fewer than ten. It lacks a known antigen. No base quality information exists; no much larger clone differs at one position. Naive CD8 T cell libraries were made from approximately 20,000 to 1,000,000 sorted cells using 10%, 30% or 50% of purified RNA. Naive CD8 T cells were FACS-sorted as CD8+CD4-CCR7+CD45RA+ on a BD FACSAria II into RLT Plus buffer. To test detection sensitivity, Jurkat RNA equal to ten TCR copies was added to samples of 20,000-1,000,000 naive CD8 T cells. Enrichment of CD8 T cells was performed with RosetteSep CD8+ T Cell Enrichment Cocktail and Ficoll-Paque, after which ACK red cell lysis was carried out.

The sequence was obtained from a human donor in good health. Some libraries in this study had Jurkat cell RNA spiked in. Sample: naive CD8+ T cells from blood, with Jurkat cell RNA spiked in. The meaning of the sample's cell subset or site label: FACS-sorted CD8+CD4-CCR7+CD45RA+ naive T cells. Recombination linked TRBV7-3 to TRBJ2-1, and 11 junction bases match TRBD2. The CDR3 region: CASSLGGSGGAWNEQFF. Read as DNA, the sequence is TGTGCCAGCAGCTTAGGTGGTAGCGGGGGGGCCTGGAATGAGCAGTTCTTC. Beyond the CDR3, the reference TRBV7-3 and TRBJ2-1 genes provide the residues; the full variable domain reads: GAGVSQTPSNKVTEKGKYVELRCDPISGHTALYWYRQSLGQGPEFLIYFQGTGAADDSGLPNDRFFAVRPEGSVSTLKIQRTERGDSAVYLCASSLGGSGGAWNEQFFGPGTRLTVL.